A selection of T cell receptor beta chains follows, all from one sample in a study of Ad26.COV2.S vaccination and SARS-CoV-2 variants. Sequenced by immunoSEQ multiplex PCR; TCRdb stores in-frame clones only, minus some. Among about 480,000 clones listed, approximately 90% were seen once. The material sequenced was peripheral blood, taken in a trial of Ad26.COV2.S vaccine versus placebo. The receptors shown here come from a person between 18 and 65 years old who received the Ad26.COV2.S COVID-19 vaccine or a placebo. CDR3s include the opening cysteine and the closing phenylalanine or tryptophan. Each record gives: J gene, V gene, D gene, clone size, CDR3 DNA, CDR3 protein. D genes are given only for firm matches. For some rows the clone size is stated as once, few or many, or as a class when expanded; others skip it.

J: TRBJ1-1
V: TRBV6-6
D: .
size: .
DNA: TGTGCCACCTACTGGGGAGGGACGGTGAACACTGAAGCTTTCTTT
CDR3: CATYWGGTVNTEAFF

J: TRBJ2-7
V: TRBV28
D: .
size: .
DNA: TGTGCCAGCTCCCCCGGAGGGGTCCGGGACGAGCAGTACTTC
CDR3: CASSPGGVRDEQYF

J: TRBJ2-5
V: TRBV14
D: TRBD2
size: .
DNA: TGTGCCAGCAGCCTAGCGGGACGGGTCCAAGAGACCCAGTACTTC
CDR3: CASSLAGRVQETQYF

J: TRBJ2-1
V: TRBV7-9
D: TRBD2
size: .
DNA: TGTGCCAGCAGGGGACTAGCGGGACACAATGAGCAGTTCTTC
CDR3: CASRGLAGHNEQFF

J: TRBJ2-3
V: TRBV29-1
D: TRBD1
size: .
DNA: TGCAGCTCCACAGGGGGCCAGAACACAGATACGCAGTATTTT
CDR3: CSSTGGQNTDTQYF

J: TRBJ2-7
V: TRBV2
D: .
size: .
DNA: TGTGCCAGCAGTGCTACGGGACCAATCTACGAGCAGTACTTC
CDR3: CASSATGPIYEQYF

J: TRBJ1-1
V: TRBV19
D: .
size: .
DNA: TGTGCCAGTAGTTACGGACCGGCGAACACTGAAGCTTTCTTT
CDR3: CASSYGPANTEAFF

J: TRBJ2-5
V: TRBV19
D: .
size: .
DNA: TGTGCCAGTAGTACCCGAGGGGGCGGGAGGATGGAGACCCAGTACTTC
CDR3: CASSTRGGGRMETQYF

J: TRBJ2-6
V: TRBV7-8
D: TRBD2
size: .
DNA: TGTGCCAGCAGCGTAGGGAGGGGCATCGGCTCTGGGGCCAACGTCCTGACTTTC
CDR3: CASSVGRGIGSGANVLTF

J: TRBJ2-7
V: TRBV4-2
D: TRBD2
size: .
DNA: TGTGCCAGCAGCCCCAGACTAGCGAGGGCCCACGAGCAGTACTTC
CDR3: CASSPRLARAHEQYF

J: TRBJ1-1
V: TRBV12-5
D: .
size: .
DNA: TGTGCTAGTGCTCCTGGGGGGACCTTCCGGGTAGCTTTCTTT
CDR3: CASAPGGTFRVAFF

J: TRBJ2-1
V: TRBV29-1
D: TRBD1
size: .
DNA: TGCAGCGTTGAACTACCGGGACAGGGGGCTAAGGAGCAGTTCTTC
CDR3: CSVELPGQGAKEQFF

J: TRBJ1-2
V: TRBV6-5
D: .
size: once
DNA: TGTGCCAGCATGCAGGGCTTAGGTGGCTACACCTTC
CDR3: CASMQGLGGYTF

J: TRBJ2-7
V: TRBV28
D: TRBD2
size: .
DNA: TGTGCCAGCAGTTTAACTAGCGGTACGGGTAAGCAGTACTTC
CDR3: CASSLTSGTGKQYF

J: TRBJ2-1
V: TRBV5-4
D: .
size: .
DNA: TGTGCCAGCCGGGCCGGGACACGGCAGTTCTTC
CDR3: CASRAGTRQFF

J: TRBJ1-5
V: TRBV6-1
D: TRBD1
size: .
DNA: TGTGCCAGCAGTGAAAGCCGACAGGGCGGCAATCAGCCCCAGCATTTT
CDR3: CASSESRQGGNQPQHF

J: TRBJ2-1
V: TRBV7-2
D: TRBD2
size: .
DNA: TGTGCCAGCAGCTTTCCTACTAGCGGGAGCCGCAATGAGCAGTTCTTC
CDR3: CASSFPTSGSRNEQFF

J: TRBJ1-4
V: TRBV19
D: TRBD1
size: .
DNA: TGTGCCAGTTCAGGGGGTGCAACTAATGAAAAACTGTTTTTT
CDR3: CASSGGATNEKLFF

J: TRBJ2-2
V: TRBV5-5
D: .
size: .
DNA: TGTGCCAGCAGCGCCGGACAAGTCGGGGAGCTGTTTTTT
CDR3: CASSAGQVGELFF

J: TRBJ2-7
V: TRBV5-1
D: TRBD1
size: .
DNA: TGCGCCAGCAGAAAGGGGGCCCAAACTCAGTACGAGCAGTACTTC
CDR3: CASRKGAQTQYEQYF

J: TRBJ2-3
V: TRBV11-2
D: TRBD2
size: .
DNA: TGTGCCAGCAGCACTAGGACTAGCGGGAGTTGGACAGATACGCAGTATTTT
CDR3: CASSTRTSGSWTDTQYF

J: TRBJ1-1
V: TRBV19
D: .
size: .
DNA: TGTGCCAGTAGGCAGGCGGTTGGCACTGAAGCTTTCTTT
CDR3: CASRQAVGTEAFF

J: TRBJ2-7
V: TRBV6-5
D: TRBD2
size: .
DNA: TGTGCCAGCACCGAGACTAGCAGACTCTACGAGCAGTACTTC
CDR3: CASTETSRLYEQYF

J: TRBJ1-4
V: TRBV11-2
D: .
size: .
DNA: TGTGCCAGCAGCCCGGGGACCTTTCCAAATGAAAAACTGTTTTTT
CDR3: CASSPGTFPNEKLFF

J: TRBJ1-5
V: TRBV19
D: TRBD1
size: once
DNA: TGTGCCAGTAGTATCTGGGGACAGGGTCCCAATCAGCCCCAGCATTTT
CDR3: CASSIWGQGPNQPQHF

J: TRBJ2-1
V: TRBV5-1
D: .
size: .
DNA: TGCGCCAGCAGCTTAAGGACGGTTAACAATGAGCAGTTCTTC
CDR3: CASSLRTVNNEQFF

J: TRBJ2-1
V: TRBV11-2
D: .
size: .
DNA: TGTGCCAGCAGCCCACCAGGGGGGTCCTCCTACAATGAGCAGTTCTTC
CDR3: CASSPPGGSSYNEQFF

J: TRBJ1-1
V: TRBV20-1
D: .
size: .
DNA: TGCAGTGCTAAACAGGGAGGGGAAGCTTTCTTT
CDR3: CSAKQGGEAFF

J: TRBJ2-3
V: TRBV30
D: .
size: .
DNA: TGTGCCTGGACTTCAGGATCAGATACGCAGTATTTT
CDR3: CAWTSGSDTQYF